This TCR beta chain was recovered during a study of blood T cells in healthy people across ages. The wider study: About one barcoded beta molecule per two T cells was captured by template switching.

The CDR3 runs 13 residues. In germline, CDR1 is SGHAT, CDR2 FQNNGV. Trimming took off 3 bases at V and 7 bases at J, with 12 bases between the two ends. Per-sample yields of isolated PBMCs were at least 6 million. As for this clonotype: As yet, its antigen is unknown.

Study results and caveats: Calculation of diversity from one million T cells yielded estimates considered to be underestimates.

Together with a sample-barcoded 5' primer, a J-beta primer mix was included in a second PCR lasting about 7 to 11 cycles. A tag from a template-switch adaptor with 12 random nucleotides marked each cDNA molecule. TCRdb re-analysed the 5' RACE reads in MiXCR, keeping a single row per CDR3 protein. The sample shows fewer than 2,000,000 distinct CDR3 sequences, about 31% of them seen only once. The rearrangement joins TRBV11-2 to TRBJ1-1; possibly TRBD1 for D (6 bases). Sequencing input: blood. This clonotype was sampled from a woman aged 25 to 45 in good health. In DNA form, the CDR3 reads TGTGCCAGCAGCTTCACAGGGTCGCATGAAGCTTTCTTT. It specifies CASSFTGSHEAFF.